This T cell receptor (beta chain) was profiled in a study of chemoradiotherapy in HPV16-positive cancers. Findings of the study overall: The functional HPV-specific definition rests on just a couple of HPV16-positive patients. Candidate HPV-specific clones and E7-related TCR motifs grew in tumor during treatment.

A remark on this clone: The antigen is unknown.

CDR1 and CDR2 (germline): SGHTA, FQGTGA. The CDR3 length is 14 residues. V gave up 4 bases and J gave up 3 bases; unmatched junction bases: 5. The method was immunoSEQ multiplex PCR; TCRdb's version includes in-frame clones alone and lacks a portion of them. The sample lists about 27,000 clones, over 85% occurring once. This specimen consisted of blood, obtained from a patient who underwent chemoradiotherapy. The sequence derives from a human donor with HPV-associated anogenital cancer. V gene TRBV7-3 combines with J gene TRBJ2-7; TRBD2 matches at 8 bases. In nucleotides, the CDR3 is TGTGCCAGCAGCTACGGGGGGGCTGGCTACGAGCAGTACTTC. The encoded protein is CASSYGGAGYEQYF. Looking up the rest from reference TRBV7-3 and TRBJ2-7 gives the full variable domain: GAGVSQTPSNKVTEKGKYVELRCDPISGHTALYWYRQSLGQGPEFLIYFQGTGAADDSGLPNDRFFAVRPEGSVSTLKIQRTERGDSAVYLCASSYGGAGYEQYFGPGTRLTVT.